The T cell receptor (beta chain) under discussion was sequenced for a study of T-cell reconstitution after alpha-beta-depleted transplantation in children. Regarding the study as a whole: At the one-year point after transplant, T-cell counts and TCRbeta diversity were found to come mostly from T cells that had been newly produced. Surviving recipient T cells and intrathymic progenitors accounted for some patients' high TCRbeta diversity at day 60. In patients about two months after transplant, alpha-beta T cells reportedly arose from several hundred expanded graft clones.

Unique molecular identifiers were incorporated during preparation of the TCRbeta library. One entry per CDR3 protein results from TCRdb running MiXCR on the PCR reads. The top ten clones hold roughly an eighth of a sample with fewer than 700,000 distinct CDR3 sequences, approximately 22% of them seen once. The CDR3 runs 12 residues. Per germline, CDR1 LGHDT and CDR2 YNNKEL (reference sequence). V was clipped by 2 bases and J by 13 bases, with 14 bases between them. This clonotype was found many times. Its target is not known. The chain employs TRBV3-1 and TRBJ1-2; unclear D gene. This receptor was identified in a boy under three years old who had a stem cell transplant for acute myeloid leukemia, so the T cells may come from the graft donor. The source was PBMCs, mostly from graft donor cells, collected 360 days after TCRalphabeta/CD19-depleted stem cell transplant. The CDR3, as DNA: TGTGCCAGCAGCCAAACTCAAACCCAGTGCACCTTC. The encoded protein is CASSQTQTQCTF.